The 10 T cell receptor beta chains given below trace back to one sample, sequenced in a study of cytomegalovirus exposure and HLA in healthy donors (dated by TCRdb to about 2017). Libraries were made using the immunoSEQ multiplex PCR assay. Not all clones reach the TCRdb copy of this immuneACCESS table, which keeps in-frame sequences only. Checked studies attribute under half of the gap to unresolved V genes and leave the rest unexplained. The sample yields 280,000 or so clones; around nine tenths were counted once. The ten largest make up roughly 0.93% of the sample. The sample was PBMCs. These receptors were taken from a woman aged 18-29 years in good health and CMV-seronegative.

V usage is TRBV5-4 and J usage is TRBJ2-1; TRBD2 is a possible D gene (6 bases). This CDR3 contains 16 residues. Trimming removed 0 bases at V and 0 bases at J, with 10 bases between. In germline, CDR1 is SGHNT, CDR2 YYREEE (reference sequence). The CDR3 loop is CASSLGGAGSYNEQFF. The DNA for the CDR3 is TGTGCCAGCAGCTTGGGCGGAGCGGGCTCCTACAATGAGCAGTTCTTC.

This sequence joins TRBV4-3 and TRBJ2-7; D is ambiguous. This CDR3 has 14 amino acids. Germline CDR1 LGHNA, CDR2 YSLEER. V lost 3 bases and J lost 1, with 10 bases in between. CDR3 DNA sequence: TGCGCCAGCAGCCAGGCCGTCGGGTCCTACGAGCAGTACTTC. It encodes CASSQAVGSYEQYF.

The chain combines TRBV11-2 with TRBJ2-7; TRBD2 matches at 8 bases. Germline V gene lookup returns CDR1 SGHAT and CDR2 FQNNGV. The ends lost 3 bases at V and 2 bases at J; junction bases unmatched: 3. CDR3 size: 14 residues. In nucleotides, the CDR3 is TGTGCCAGCAGCTTCGGGGGGGTTCCCTACGAGCAGTACTTC. It specifies CASSFGGVPYEQYF.

The V gene is TRBV12-5, the J gene TRBJ2-2; TRBD2 might be the D (7 bases). This CDR3 has 14 amino acids. Trimming left V 8 bases short and J 5 bases short, with 15 bases between. Germline CDR1 LGHNT, CDR2 FRNRAP. CDR3 bases: TGTGCTAGTTGGGACGGGGGGCCGACCGGGGAGCTGTTTTTT. This codes for CASWDGGPTGELFF.

The rearrangement joins TRBV4-1 to TRBJ1-1; D gene uncertain. Trimming took 3 bases from V and 5 from J, leaving 19 bases between them. In germline, CDR1 is MGHRA, CDR2 YSYEKL. The CDR3 consists of 16 residues. CDR3 amino acids: CASSQIGSPSGTEAFF. In DNA form, the CDR3 reads TGCGCCAGCAGCCAGATAGGCAGTCCTTCGGGTACTGAAGCTTTCTTT.

The chain carries TRBV18 and TRBJ2-7; D might be TRBD1 (5 bases). The CDR3 loop spans 13 amino acids. Germline lookup yields CDR1 KGHSH and CDR2 LQKENI. Trimming left V 4 bases short and J 3 bases short, with 10 bases between. CDR3 sequence reads: CASSLGADYEQYF. DNA for the CDR3: TGTGCCAGCTCACTAGGGGCAGACTACGAGCAGTACTTC.

The V gene is TRBV10-3, the J gene TRBJ2-1; D unclear. V lost 10 bases and J 1 base, leaving 14 bases between the germline ends. The CDR3 is made up of 14 amino acids. Germline CDR1 reads ENHRY; CDR2 reads SYGVKD. The CDR3 sequence: CASQNIQSYNEQFF. CDR3 DNA sequence: TGTGCCAGCCAGAACATACAATCCTACAATGAGCAGTTCTTC.

Only one count was recorded for this clone. The chain employs TRBV5-1 and TRBJ2-7; possibly TRBD1 for D (5 bases). Germline CDR1 and CDR2: SGHRS and YFSETQ. The CDR3 covers 16 residues. Trimming took 2 bases from V and 3 from J, leaving 18 bases between them. The CDR3 sequence is CASSFDRRNFNYEQYF. For the CDR3, the DNA is TGCGCCAGCAGCTTCGACAGACGAAACTTTAACTACGAGCAGTACTTC.

The chain carries TRBV6-6 and TRBJ1-1, with unresolved D. The V gene lost 4 bases and the J gene lost 7 bases, with 13 bases spanning the gap. The CDR3 is 13 residues long. Germline V gene lookup returns CDR1 MNHNY and CDR2 SVGAGI (reference sequence). As DNA, the CDR3 is TGTGCCAGCAGTTCCCAGGCGGGAAATGAAGCTTTCTTT. Translated: CASSSQAGNEAFF.

V is TRBV7-2 and J is TRBJ2-7; D is undetermined. The CDR3 runs to 13 residues. Per the germline V gene, CDR1 is SGHTA and CDR2 is FQGNSA. Between the trimmed V and J ends, which lost 2 bases and 0 bases, there was a span of 5 bases. The CDR3 region has the DNA TGTGCCAGCAGCTTATCAGGCTCCTACGAGCAGTACTTC. This sequence encodes CASSLSGSYEQYF.